Presented here are 14 T cell receptor beta chains from one specimen sequenced in a study of T cell repertoires in cytomegalovirus infection. TCRdb re-called the reads through MiXCR, storing one row per CDR3 protein. The data show 150,000 to 200,000 distinct CDR3 sequences, with 28% seen just once and approximately 31% held by the top ten. Sequencing was carried out using PBMCs. The receptors stem from a human donor in good health (CMV status not recorded). Some clones in this sample may be carry-over from other donors' samples.

The chain uses TRBV20-1 and TRBJ2-7; TRBD2 agrees at 8 bases. The CDR3 contains 14 residues. The V gene end was trimmed by 6 bases and the J gene end by 3 bases; junction bases not matched to a gene: 10. CDR1 and CDR2 from the germline V gene are DFQATT and SNEGSKA (reference sequence). The CDR3 sequence: CSAEERGTLYEQYF. The CDR3 nucleotides read TGCAGTGCCGAGGAGCGGGGGACTCTCTACGAGCAGTACTTC.

About this clonotype itself: A read error may be the cause here, since a much bigger clone is one base away. The gene calls are TRBV7-8 and TRBJ1-2; no clear D. The V end was cut by 5 bases, the J end by 0 bases, with 13 bases between. The CDR3 length is 15 residues. Germline V gene lookup returns CDR1 SGHVS and CDR2 FQNEAQ. CDR3 bases: TGTGCCAGCAGCCGCGCTCAGGCAGCTAACTATGGCTACACCTTC. Translating gives CASSRAQAANYGYTF.

This clonotype was seen a handful of times. The rearrangement links TRBV7-3 to TRBJ2-3; 12 positions match TRBD1. V was pared by 5 bases and J by 7 bases, with 4 bases of the junction left unmatched. The CDR3 covers 14 residues. Germline CDR1 reads SGHTA; CDR2 reads FQGTGA. The CDR3: CASSRGQGANTQYF. The CDR3 DNA sequence: TGTGCCAGCAGCCGGGGACAGGGGGCGAATACGCAGTATTTT.

In this sample, this clonotype turned up a few times. The chain is built from TRBV19 and TRBJ2-7; tentatively, D is TRBD2 (6 bases). In germline, CDR1 is LNHDA, CDR2 SQIVND (reference sequence). This CDR3 comprises 18 residues. V was cut by 5 bases and J by 6 bases, with 29 bases left in between. The CDR3: CASSPTRMGTALGGEQYF. Written as DNA, the CDR3 is TGTGCCAGTAGTCCCACCCGAATGGGGACCGCCCTGGGGGGCGAGCAGTACTTC.

The rearrangement links TRBV19 to TRBJ2-7; TRBD1 agrees at 9 bases. Germline CDR1 is LNHDA and CDR2 is SQIVND (reference sequence). The V gene end was trimmed by 4 bases and the J gene end by 5 bases; junction bases not matched to a gene: 9. The CDR3 covers 15 residues. The CDR3 region is CASSTGTGRMDEQYF. The CDR3 nucleotides read TGTGCCAGTAGTACCGGGACAGGGAGAATGGACGAGCAGTACTTC.

V gene TRBV3-1 combines with J gene TRBJ1-2; D perhaps matches TRBD1 (5 bases). CDR1 is LGHDT and CDR2 is YNNKEL in the germline V gene (reference sequence). The length of the CDR3 is 15 residues. Trimming removed 4 bases from V and 7 bases from J, with 19 bases in between. The CDR3 DNA follows: TGTGCCAGCAGCCCCCCACAGGCGCGGATTTCTGGCTACACCTTC. This translates into CASSPPQARISGYTF.

This clonotype has a handful of counts. The genes are TRBV29-1 and TRBJ2-1; perhaps D is TRBD1 or TRBD2 (5 bases each). CDR3 length: 13 amino acids. The V and J ends lost 4 bases and 5 bases respectively, with 12 bases between them. Germline V gives CDR1 SQVTM, CDR2 ANQGSEA. The CDR3 sequence is CSVVGRIHNEQFF. In nucleotides, the CDR3 is TGCAGCGTTGTGGGACGGATCCACAATGAGCAGTTCTTC.

About this clonotype: This may be a read error, as it is one base from a much larger clone. This likely comes from a read error, as the CDR3 has no conserved phenylalanine or tryptophan at its end. The rearrangement links TRBV4-1 to TRBJ1-4; possibly TRBD1 for D (5 bases). Germline loops: CDR1 MGHRA, CDR2 YSYEKL. This CDR3 is 16 amino acids long. V lost 1 base and J lost 4, with 13 bases in between. The CDR3 here is CASSQGQGGGNEKLFL. The CDR3 region has the DNA TGCGCCAGCAGCCAAGGCCAGGGCGGTGGTAATGAAAAACTGTTTTTA.

The chain links TRBV4-3 to TRBJ2-1; 10 positions match TRBD1. In germline, CDR1 is LGHNA, CDR2 YSLEER. The CDR3 is made up of 16 amino acids. After removal of 3 bases from V and 5 bases from J, the junction contained 7 bases not matched to a gene. This chain's CDR3 is CASSHIPGQGHNEQFF. Here the CDR3 DNA reads TGCGCCAGCAGCCATATTCCGGGACAGGGGCACAATGAGCAGTTCTTC.

This chain joins TRBV7-6 and TRBJ2-1; weak D call: TRBD2 (7 bases). V lost 4 bases, J lost 5 bases, and 21 bases lay in between. CDR3 length equals 17 residues. Looked up from germline, CDR1 is SGHVS and CDR2 is FNYEAQ. The DNA of the CDR3 is TGTGCCAGCAGCTACCTCGGGGGGCGGGGGAGGAACAATGAGCAGTTCTTC. Its protein product is CASSYLGGRGRNNEQFF.

In its sample, this clonotype was seen a few times. This chain joins TRBV6-2 or TRBV6-3 and TRBJ2-1; a weak D match, TRBD2 (6 bases). V lost 7 bases, J lost 9 bases, and 10 bases lay in between. The CDR3 covers 11 residues. Germline assignment: CDR1 MNHEY and CDR2 SVGEGT. CDR3 amino acids: CASTSEGEQFF. Written as DNA, the CDR3 is TGTGCCAGCACCTCGGAGGGTGAGCAGTTCTTC.

This clonotype was seen many times. The V gene is TRBV7-2, the J gene TRBJ2-3, with a possible D match to TRBD1 (6 bases). The CDR3 sequence is 14 residues long. V dropped 2 bases and J dropped 2 bases, with 8 bases sitting between them. CDR1 and CDR2 (germline): SGHTA, FQGNSA. DNA of the CDR3: TGTGCCAGCAGCTTACGGACAGCCACAGATACGCAGTATTTT. It specifies CASSLRTATDTQYF. Supplemented by reference TRBV7-2 and TRBJ2-3, the full variable domain reads GAGVSQSPSNKVTEKGKDVELRCDPISGHTALYWYRQSLGQGLEFLIYFQGNSAPDKSGLPSDRFSAERTGGSVSTLTIQRTQQEDSAVYLCASSLRTATDTQYFGPGTRLTVL.

This clonotype has a handful of counts. The J gene is TRBJ2-5, the V gene TRBV11-2; maybe TRBD2 (5 bases). Germline assignment: CDR1 SGHAT and CDR2 FQNNGV. This CDR3 contains 15 residues. Trimming removed 5 bases from V and 0 bases from J, with 13 bases in between. CDR3 in amino acids: CASSLDYTYQETQYF. The CDR3 DNA reads as TGTGCCAGCAGCCTCGACTATACGTACCAAGAGACCCAGTACTTC.

The chain uses TRBV12-3 or TRBV12-4 and TRBJ2-1; 8 bases line up with TRBD2. CDR3 length: 15 amino acids. With 4 bases clipped from V and 8 bases from J, the junction kept 10 bases outside the gene matches. The CDR3 DNA reads TGTGCCAGCAGTTCCACCGGGACTAGAGGCGATGAGCAGTTCTTC. Its translation: CASSSTGTRGDEQFF.